This T cell receptor (beta chain) stems from a study of shared clonotypes between healthy human individuals. Study observations and caveats: Across subsets, estimated richness was generally greater for naive than for memory populations. Naive CD4 clonotype sharing across several donors was approximately 5.2%.

A note on this clone: The target antigen is unknown.

Profiled with immunoSEQ multiplex PCR; TCRdb holds only in-frame clones, not every one. The table includes about 1.1 million clones, approximately 80% detected once. Germline V gene data show CDR1 as SGHRS and CDR2 as YFSETQ. This CDR3 is 14 amino acids long. Trimming stripped 1 base from V and 2 bases from J, with 10 bases between. The sample taken for sequencing was memory CD4+ T cells from PBMCs. Subset indicated: CD45RA-negative fraction. This sequence was found in a man younger than 30 in good health. Some clones in this sample may be carry-over from other donors' samples. The chain joins TRBV5-1 to TRBJ2-7; no firm D call. As DNA, the CDR3 is TGCGCCAGCAGCTTGTCCCAGAGAACCTACGAGCAGTACTTC. Residues: CASSLSQRTYEQYF.